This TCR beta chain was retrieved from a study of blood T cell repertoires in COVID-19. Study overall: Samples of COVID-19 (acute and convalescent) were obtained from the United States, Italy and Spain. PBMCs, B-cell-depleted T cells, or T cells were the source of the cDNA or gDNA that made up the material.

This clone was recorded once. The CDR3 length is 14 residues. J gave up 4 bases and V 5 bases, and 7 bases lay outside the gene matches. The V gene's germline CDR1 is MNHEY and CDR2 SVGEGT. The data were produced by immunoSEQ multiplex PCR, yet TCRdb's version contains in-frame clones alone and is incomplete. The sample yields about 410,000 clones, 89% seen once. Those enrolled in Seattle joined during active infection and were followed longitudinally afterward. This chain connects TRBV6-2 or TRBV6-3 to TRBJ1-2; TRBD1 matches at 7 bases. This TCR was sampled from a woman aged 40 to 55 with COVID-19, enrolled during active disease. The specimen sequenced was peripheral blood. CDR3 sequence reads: CASSALTGPYGYTF. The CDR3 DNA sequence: TGTGCCAGCAGTGCCCTGACAGGGCCCTATGGCTACACCTTC.